The present entry profiles one T cell receptor (beta chain) with its context. The junction does not match germline at one end; this may be a read error. The sample originates from a study of tumor-infiltrating lymphocytes in primary liver carcinoma. Germline DNA was extracted alongside blood RNA, which was obtained from unsorted whole blood. The template, about 550 ng total RNA, yielded TCR beta cDNA made with a constant-region primer. Construction of TCR beta libraries relied on three successive nested multiplex PCR rounds employing slightly modified ARM-PCR. TRBV1-TRBV30 forward and Cbeta reverse primers drove the first two approximately 10-cycle rounds. TCRdb processed the multiplex PCR reads anew with MiXCR; each CDR3 protein has one entry. This table holds 300,000 to 350,000 distinct CDR3 sequences, less than 65% found once. The CDR3 totals 16 residues. Per the germline V gene, CDR1 is SGHAT and CDR2 is FQNNGV.

The TCR was taken from a man between 40 and 49 years old with primary liver carcinoma and hepatitis B virus infection. The sequenced sample was peripheral blood. The V gene is TRBV11-2, the J gene TRBJ1-6, with a weak D call TRBD1 (5 bases). The CDR3 nucleotides are TGTGCCTGCAGCTTCGGGGGGAGCTCCTATAATTCACCCCTCCGCTTT. The encoded protein is CACSFGGSSYNSPLRF.